These T cell receptor beta chains were read from a single sample in a study of T cells in localized non-small cell lung cancer. Clones were sequenced by immunoSEQ multiplex PCR, and TCRdb holds only the in-frame ones, with some missing. The sample yields some 38,000 clones, roughly 88% seen once. Sequenced here: peripheral blood mononuclear cells, sampled before any cancer treatment. The receptor set was obtained from a male donor at least 60 years old with stage II lung adenocarcinoma. Each CDR3 is given without its conserved first and last residue. For some rows the clone size is stated as once, few or many, or as a class when expanded; others skip it.

v_gene,abundance,j_gene,CDR3aa
TRBV6-5,NA,TRBJ1-2,ASSYRGGFGYT
TRBV7-8,NA,TRBJ2-1,ASSSTSGRAYNEQF
TRBV11-3,NA,TRBJ2-3,ASSQSGTGGDTQY
TRBV28,NA,TRBJ2-6,ASTPGQGADGANVLT
TRBV27,NA,TRBJ2-7,ASRVGTTSYEQY
TRBV5-1,NA,TRBJ1-4,ASSRTLGEKLF
TRBV19,NA,TRBJ1-5,ASSIGQTYNQPQH
TRBV27,NA,TRBJ1-2,ASSLSGWYRTTNYGYT
TRBV7-9,NA,TRBJ2-3,ASSPKDTQY
TRBV9,once,TRBJ2-1,GPQEAVECDEQF
TRBV9,NA,TRBJ1-4,ASSTDRGLGEKLF
TRBV18,NA,TRBJ1-4,ASSPRALSEKLF
TRBV20-1,NA,TRBJ1-2,SAREGDGYT
TRBV4-1,NA,TRBJ2-2,ASSRRGTGELF
TRBV9,once,TRBJ2-3,ASSVNELDTQY